These 5 T cell receptor beta chains were sequenced from one sample in a study of control samples from healthy donors and cancer patients. Sequencing used immunoSEQ multiplex PCR; TCRdb keeps in-frame clones, though not all of them. The table has some 130,000 clones, approximately 95% seen once. Sequenced input: blood. Receptor source: a man aged 25-45 years in good health.

This chain links TRBV19 with TRBJ2-5; D gene uncertain. CDR1 and CDR2 (germline): LNHDA, SQIVND (reference sequence). The CDR3 consists of 13 residues. Trimming removed 3 bases from V and 5 bases from J, with 10 bases in between. The CDR3 protein is CASSITALETQYF. For the CDR3, the DNA is TGTGCCAGTAGTATCACCGCCCTCGAGACCCAGTACTTC.

This clone was recorded a few times. Germline and junction disagree at one end, which may indicate a read error. The chain is built from TRBV7-7 and TRBJ2-2, with 9 bases matching TRBD1. The germline V gene encodes CDR1 SSHAT and CDR2 FNYEAQ (reference sequence). CDR3 length: 16 residues. CDR3 region: CASSSGTGRWTGELFF. CDR3 nucleotides: TGTGCTAGCAGCTCCGGGACAGGGAGGTGGACCGGGGAGCTGTTTTTT.

This chain joins TRBV7-2 and TRBJ2-5, with 8 bases fitting TRBD2. The trim removed 1 base at V and 0 bases at J, leaving 1 base unmatched. This CDR3 is 15 amino acids long. Germline CDR1 and CDR2: SGHTA and FQGNSA. The CDR3 here is CASSLGRGDQETQYF. The CDR3 DNA reads TGTGCCAGCAGCTTAGGGCGGGGGGACCAAGAGACCCAGTACTTC. Together with reference TRBV7-2 and TRBJ2-5, the CDR3 gives the full variable domain: GAGVSQSPSNKVTEKGKDVELRCDPISGHTALYWYRQSLGQGLEFLIYFQGNSAPDKSGLPSDRFSAERTGGSVSTLTIQRTQQEDSAVYLCASSLGRGDQETQYFGPGTRLLVL.

The V call is TRBV6-1, the J call TRBJ1-5; 8 bases are shared with TRBD1. The CDR3 contains 14 residues. Germline CDR1 reads MNHNS; CDR2 reads SASEGT. V gave up 6 bases and J gave up 2 bases; unmatched junction bases: 3. The CDR3 DNA reads TGTGCCAGCAGAACAGGGGGTGGCAATCAGCCCCAGCATTTT. Translated: CASRTGGGNQPQHF.

The chain has TRBV9 and TRBJ2-1; 10 bases agree with TRBD2. Per the germline V gene, CDR1 is SGDLS and CDR2 is YYNGEE. V was clipped by 3 bases and J by 0 bases; unmatched bases: 12. This CDR3 has 19 residues. CDR3 nucleotides: TGTGCCAGCAGCGCGGAGGCTAGCGGGGGTGCTAGCTCCTACAATGAGCAGTTCTTC. Its translation is CASSAEASGGASSYNEQFF.